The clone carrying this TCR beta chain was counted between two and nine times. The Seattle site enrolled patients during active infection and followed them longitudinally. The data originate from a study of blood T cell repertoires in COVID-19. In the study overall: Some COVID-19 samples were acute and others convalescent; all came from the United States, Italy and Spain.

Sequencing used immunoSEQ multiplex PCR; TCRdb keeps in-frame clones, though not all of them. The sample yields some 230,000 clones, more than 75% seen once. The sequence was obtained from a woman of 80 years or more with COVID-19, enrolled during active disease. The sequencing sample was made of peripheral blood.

The CDR3 loop is CATSNSGGNSPLHF. CDR3 sequence (DNA): TGTGCCACCAGCAACTCAGGGGGCAACTCACCCCTCCACTTT. The V and J genes are TRBV15 and TRBJ1-6; 8 bases map to TRBD1. J gave up 10 bases and V 4 bases, and 6 bases lay outside the gene matches. The length of the CDR3 is 14 residues. In germline, CDR1 is LNHNV, CDR2 YYDKDF (reference sequence).